Listed below are T cell receptor beta chains from one sample, sequenced in a study of shared clonotypes between healthy human individuals. Method: immunoSEQ multiplex PCR; TCRdb's copy keeps in-frame clones and lacks some. The table lists some 800,000 clones, roughly 92% of them singletons. Sequencing used naive CD8+ T cells sorted from blood. Source of these receptors: a young man in good health. The CDR3 runs from the conserved cysteine through the conserved F or W. Fields, in order: D gene, V gene, J gene, CDR3 length, CDR3 protein, CDR3 DNA. A D gene is named only where the DNA matches it firmly.

D gene: .
V gene: TRBV27
J gene: TRBJ1-2
CDR3 length: 15
CDR3 protein: CASSLSSGVTYGYTF
CDR3 DNA: TGTGCCAGCAGTCTCTCCTCCGGCGTGACATATGGCTACACCTTC

D gene: TRBD1
V gene: TRBV28
J gene: TRBJ2-7
CDR3 length: 14
CDR3 protein: CASSTRDRGSWQYF
CDR3 DNA: TGTGCCAGCAGCACGAGGGACAGGGGGAGTTGGCAGTACTTC

D gene: .
V gene: TRBV7-9
J gene: TRBJ2-1
CDR3 length: 11
CDR3 protein: CASSLGDEQFF
CDR3 DNA: TGTGCCAGCAGCTTAGGCGATGAGCAGTTCTTC

D gene: .
V gene: TRBV29-1
J gene: TRBJ1-4
CDR3 length: 13
CDR3 protein: CSVDPPGVEKLFF
CDR3 DNA: TGCAGCGTTGACCCTCCAGGGGTTGAAAAACTGTTTTTT

D gene: TRBD1
V gene: TRBV28
J gene: TRBJ2-2
CDR3 length: 15
CDR3 protein: CASSDDRGRTGELFF
CDR3 DNA: TGTGCCAGCAGTGACGACAGGGGTCGCACCGGGGAGCTGTTTTTT

D gene: TRBD1
V gene: TRBV5-1
J gene: TRBJ2-7
CDR3 length: 14
CDR3 protein: CASSWTRGSYEQYF
CDR3 DNA: TGCGCCAGCAGCTGGACCAGGGGGTCCTACGAGCAGTACTTC

D gene: TRBD1
V gene: TRBV18
J gene: TRBJ2-1
CDR3 length: 17
CDR3 protein: CASSPRDSPGSYNEQFF
CDR3 DNA: TGTGCCAGCTCGCCTCGGGACAGCCCTGGCTCCTACAATGAGCAGTTCTTC

D gene: .
V gene: TRBV14
J gene: TRBJ2-3
CDR3 length: 18
CDR3 protein: CASSQVPWLSDSTDTQYF
CDR3 DNA: TGTGCCAGCAGCCAAGTCCCTTGGCTAAGCGACAGCACAGATACGCAGTATTTT

D gene: TRBD1
V gene: TRBV7-7
J gene: TRBJ1-4
CDR3 length: 17
CDR3 protein: CASSSGTGGPRAEKLFF
CDR3 DNA: TGTGCTAGCAGCTCCGGGACAGGGGGCCCTCGGGCTGAAAAACTGTTTTTT

D gene: .
V gene: TRBV7-2
J gene: TRBJ2-7
CDR3 length: 14
CDR3 protein: CASSRRDFSYEQYF
CDR3 DNA: TGTGCCAGCAGCCGACGGGACTTTTCCTACGAGCAGTACTTC

D gene: .
V gene: TRBV4-3
J gene: TRBJ2-1
CDR3 length: 17
CDR3 protein: CASSQDHRAGPYNEQFF
CDR3 DNA: TGCGCCAGCAGCCAAGATCACCGGGCGGGCCCCTACAATGAGCAGTTCTTC

D gene: .
V gene: TRBV19
J gene: TRBJ2-7
CDR3 length: 15
CDR3 protein: CASSWDVGALKEQYF
CDR3 DNA: TGTGCCAGTAGTTGGGACGTCGGCGCGCTAAAGGAGCAGTACTTC

D gene: TRBD1
V gene: TRBV13
J gene: TRBJ1-2
CDR3 length: 17
CDR3 protein: CASSSLGDRGYGYGYTF
CDR3 DNA: TGTGCCAGCAGCTCGCTAGGGGACAGGGGATACGGCTATGGCTACACCTTC

D gene: TRBD1
V gene: TRBV5-8
J gene: TRBJ1-5
CDR3 length: 14
CDR3 protein: CASSYPGGGQPQHF
CDR3 DNA: TGTGCCAGCAGCTATCCAGGGGGCGGCCAGCCCCAGCATTTT

D gene: .
V gene: TRBV28
J gene: TRBJ1-5
CDR3 length: 15
CDR3 protein: CASRRDVYSNQPQHF
CDR3 DNA: TGTGCCAGCAGAAGGGACGTTTACAGCAATCAGCCCCAGCATTTT

D gene: .
V gene: TRBV7-9
J gene: TRBJ2-3
CDR3 length: 17
CDR3 protein: CASSSTRGAGKTDTQYF
CDR3 DNA: TGTGCCAGCAGCTCCACTCGGGGGGCGGGCAAAACAGATACGCAGTATTTT

D gene: .
V gene: TRBV7-9
J gene: TRBJ2-1
CDR3 length: 16
CDR3 protein: CASSLATGTTYNEQFF
CDR3 DNA: TGTGCCAGCAGCTTAGCGACAGGAACAACCTACAATGAGCAGTTCTTC

D gene: .
V gene: TRBV11-2
J gene: TRBJ2-7
CDR3 length: 13
CDR3 protein: CASSLGSDYEQYF
CDR3 DNA: TGTGCCAGCAGCTTAGGGTCGGACTACGAGCAGTACTTC

D gene: .
V gene: TRBV6-1
J gene: TRBJ1-5
CDR3 length: 12
CDR3 protein: CASMGRNQPQHF
CDR3 DNA: TGTGCCAGCATGGGGCGCAATCAGCCCCAGCATTTT

D gene: TRBD1
V gene: TRBV27
J gene: TRBJ1-5
CDR3 length: 16
CDR3 protein: CASRSGQSLAGQPQHF
CDR3 DNA: TGTGCCAGCAGGTCGGGACAGAGTCTAGCAGGTCAGCCCCAGCATTTT

D gene: TRBD1
V gene: TRBV7-9
J gene: TRBJ2-7
CDR3 length: 14
CDR3 protein: CASLGQGSSYEQYF
CDR3 DNA: TGTGCCAGCCTGGGACAGGGGAGCTCCTACGAGCAGTACTTC

D gene: .
V gene: TRBV7-9
J gene: TRBJ2-5
CDR3 length: 13
CDR3 protein: CASSDLMPKTQYF
CDR3 DNA: TGTGCCAGCAGTGATCTAATGCCAAAAACCCAGTACTTC

D gene: .
V gene: TRBV5-8
J gene: TRBJ2-7
CDR3 length: 15
CDR3 protein: CASSLLGGSTYEQYF
CDR3 DNA: TGTGCCAGCAGCTTGCTTGGGGGCTCGACCTACGAGCAGTACTTC

D gene: .
V gene: TRBV15
J gene: TRBJ1-3
CDR3 length: 15
CDR3 protein: CATSRDRAAGNTIYF
CDR3 DNA: TGTGCCACCAGCAGAGACAGGGCAGCTGGAAACACCATATATTTT

D gene: TRBD2
V gene: TRBV11-3
J gene: TRBJ2-7
CDR3 length: 15
CDR3 protein: CASSLGLAGVYEQYF
CDR3 DNA: TGTGCCAGCAGCTTGGGACTAGCGGGAGTCTACGAGCAGTACTTC

D gene: TRBD2
V gene: TRBV14
J gene: TRBJ2-7
CDR3 length: 16
CDR3 protein: CASSHIPGLASYEQYF
CDR3 DNA: TGTGCCAGCAGCCATATACCGGGACTAGCGAGCTACGAGCAGTACTTC

D gene: .
V gene: TRBV6-5
J gene: TRBJ2-7
CDR3 length: 16
CDR3 protein: CASSYSSRGGQSEQYF
CDR3 DNA: TGTGCCAGCAGTTACTCGAGCAGGGGAGGCCAGTCCGAGCAGTACTTC

D gene: .
V gene: TRBV5-1
J gene: TRBJ2-7
CDR3 length: 15
CDR3 protein: CASSPVRDSSYEQYF
CDR3 DNA: TGCGCCAGCAGCCCTGTGCGGGACAGCTCCTACGAGCAGTACTTC